What follows are 15 T cell receptor beta chains derived from one specimen sequenced in a study of shared clonotypes between healthy human individuals. Only in-frame clones appear in the TCRdb table, and some are missing; sequencing was by immunoSEQ multiplex PCR. This sample yields 2 million to 3 million clones, of which roughly 93% are seen a single time; about 0.38% belongs to the top ten. The sequencing input was naive CD4+ T cells from PBMCs. Indicated subset: CD45RA+ positively selected. These receptors originate from a man aged 18 to 35 in good health. Some clones in this sample may be carry-over from other donors' samples.

The chain combines TRBV2 with TRBJ1-5; TRBD1 matches at 9 bases. J was trimmed by 5 bases and V by 4 bases; bases with no gene match: 3. Germline-derived CDR1 and CDR2 are SNHLY and FYNNEI. The CDR3 runs 14 residues. In nucleotides, the CDR3 is TGTGCCAGCAGTGCGGACAGGGGCTATCAGCCCCAGCATTTT. Protein sequence: CASSADRGYQPQHF.

A note on this clone: The same CDR3 can be traced to other DNA sequences in this sample. The chain carries TRBV7-2 and TRBJ1-2, with D unclear. Germline assignment: CDR1 SGHTA and CDR2 FQGNSA. V was shortened by 1 base and J by 2 bases, with 8 bases between the two germline ends. This CDR3 has 14 residues. The CDR3 DNA sequence: TGTGCCAGCAGCTTAGAACAAGGCAACTATGGCTACACCTTC. Amino acids: CASSLEQGNYGYTF.

The V gene is TRBV28, the J gene TRBJ2-1; maybe TRBD2 (6 bases). This CDR3 contains 13 residues. Deletions cut 5 bases from V and 5 bases from J, with 10 bases between. CDR1 and CDR2 (germline): MDHEN, SYDVKM. CDR3 DNA sequence: TGTGCCAGCAGTGGGACTCCTAACAATGAGCAGTTCTTC. Protein: CASSGTPNNEQFF.

The rearrangement joins TRBV18 to TRBJ1-2; 9 nucleotides agree with TRBD1. Germline V lookup: CDR1 KGHSH, CDR2 LQKENI. After removal of 3 bases from V and 13 bases from J, the junction contained 9 bases not matched to a gene. The CDR3 runs 13 residues. CDR3 protein: CASSPGQGTSCTF. The CDR3 DNA follows: TGTGCCAGCTCACCGGGACAGGGAACTTCTTGCACCTTC.

The chain recombines TRBV5-4 with TRBJ2-3, with D hard to call. Germline V CDR1 and CDR2: SGHNT, YYREEE (reference sequence). The CDR3 sequence is 14 residues long. V was pared by 0 bases and J by 4 bases, with 9 bases between. CDR3 sequence: CASSLDFPADTQYF. In DNA form, the CDR3 reads TGTGCCAGCAGCTTGGACTTCCCAGCAGATACGCAGTATTTT.

V is TRBV7-2 and J is TRBJ2-1; 10 bases align to TRBD2. CDR1 SGHTA and CDR2 FQGNSA come from the germline V gene. The CDR3 has 18 residues. The V and J ends lost 7 bases and 3 bases, in that order; junction bases with no gene match: 15. DNA of the CDR3: TGTGCCAGCAACCTTCGAGGTGTGAGGACTAGCGGCTACAATGAGCAGTTCTTC. Translating it yields CASNLRGVRTSGYNEQFF.

With regard to this clone: The sample carries other DNA sequences with the same CDR3. The V call is TRBV5-1, the J call TRBJ1-2; no definite D call. The ends were cut back, 2 bases at V and 7 bases at J, with 6 bases in the middle. Germline CDR1 is SGHRS and CDR2 is YFSETQ. The CDR3 covers 11 residues. Written as DNA, the CDR3 is TGCGCCAGCAGCTTAGGCTCTGGCTACACCTTC. This gives the protein CASSLGSGYTF.

This clone was observed a single time. This chain uses TRBV14 with TRBJ2-2, with D uncertain. The germline V gene encodes CDR1 SGHDN and CDR2 FVKESK. The CDR3 consists of 14 residues. V lost 4 bases and J 4 bases, leaving 10 bases between the germline ends. CDR3 sequence (DNA): TGTGCCAGCAGCCGGAGTAGGACCACCGGGGAGCTGTTTTTT. This translates into CASSRSRTTGELFF.

This chain connects TRBV4-1 to TRBJ2-7; 9 bases fit TRBD2. This CDR3 comprises 14 residues. V lost 8 bases to trimming and J lost 4 bases; unmatched junction nucleotides: 9. Germline assignment: CDR1 MGHRA and CDR2 YSYEKL. The chain's CDR3 is CASGRPGLAYEQYF. The CDR3 region has the DNA TGCGCCAGCGGTAGACCGGGACTAGCATACGAGCAGTACTTC.

With respect to this clone: Other DNA sequences from this sample encode an identical CDR3 as well. The chain employs TRBV28 and TRBJ1-2, with no clear D. CDR3 length: 13 amino acids. Germline CDR1 and CDR2: MDHEN and SYDVKM. V was cut by 6 bases and J by 2 bases, with 10 bases left in between. DNA for the CDR3: TGTGCCAGCAGATTAGGCCTCAACTATGGCTACACCTTC. As protein: CASRLGLNYGYTF.

The V call is TRBV11-2, the J call TRBJ2-1; 9 bases agree with TRBD1. The V segment lost 1 base and the J segment 5 bases; nucleotides outside the gene matches: 9. The CDR3 runs to 17 residues. Looked up from germline, CDR1 is SGHAT and CDR2 is FQNNGV. The CDR3 coding sequence is TGTGCCAGCAGCTTAGGGCTTATACAGGGGGCGAACAATGAGCAGTTCTTC. This codes for CASSLGLIQGANNEQFF.

To note about this clone: The same CDR3 is also encoded by other DNA sequences in this sample. The J gene is TRBJ2-5, the V gene TRBV5-1; TRBD1 agrees at 9 bases. V lost 2 bases, J lost 5 bases, and 1 base stayed unmatched. Germline V lookup: CDR1 SGHRS, CDR2 YFSETQ. The CDR3 is 13 amino acids. The chain's CDR3 is CASSFGQGETQYF. CDR3 DNA: TGCGCCAGCAGCTTTGGACAGGGGGAGACCCAGTACTTC.

The gene calls are TRBV6-1 and TRBJ2-7; D remains unclear. The CDR3 contains 18 residues. Per germline, CDR1 MNHNS and CDR2 SASEGT. V was pared by 2 bases and J by 3 bases, with 23 bases between. Here the CDR3 DNA reads TGTGCCAGCAGTGAAATCCCCATCTCCGTGGGCCCGTTCTACGAGCAGTACTTC. Residues: CASSEIPISVGPFYEQYF.

The V call is TRBV20-1, the J call TRBJ1-5, with 8 bases aligning to TRBD1. J gave up 12 bases and V 3 bases, and 4 bases lay outside the gene matches. The CDR3 consists of 11 residues. The germline CDR1 and CDR2 sequences are DFQATT and SNEGSKA (reference sequence). The CDR3 bases are TGCAGTGCTAGCCTACAGGGGGTCCAGCATTTT. Protein: CSASLQGVQHF.

This chain links TRBV7-9 with TRBJ2-2; D not certain. The CDR3 is 12 residues long. Trimming took 5 bases from V and 6 from J, leaving 7 bases between them. CDR1 is SEHNR and CDR2 is FQNEAQ in the germline V gene (reference sequence). The CDR3 coding sequence is TGTGCCAGCAGCCCAGAGGCCGGGGAGCTGTTTTTT. Amino acids: CASSPEAGELFF.